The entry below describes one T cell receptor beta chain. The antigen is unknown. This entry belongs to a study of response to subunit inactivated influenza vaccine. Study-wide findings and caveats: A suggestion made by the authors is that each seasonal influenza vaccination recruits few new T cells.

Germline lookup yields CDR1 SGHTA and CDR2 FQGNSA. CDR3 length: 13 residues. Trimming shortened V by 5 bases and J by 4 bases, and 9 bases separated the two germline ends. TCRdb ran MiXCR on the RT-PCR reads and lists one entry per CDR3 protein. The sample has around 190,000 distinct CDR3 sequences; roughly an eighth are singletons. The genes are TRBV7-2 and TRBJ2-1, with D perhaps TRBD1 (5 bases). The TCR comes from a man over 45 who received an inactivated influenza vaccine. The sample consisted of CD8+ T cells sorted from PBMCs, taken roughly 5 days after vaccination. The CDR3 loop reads CASSRGPYNEQFF. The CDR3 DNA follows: TGTGCCAGCAGCAGGGGCCCTTACAATGAGCAGTTCTTC.